The 13 T cell receptor beta chains below were found in one sample sequenced in a study of human T cells and chemical hapten exposure. MiXCR, run by TCRdb on the RACE reads, gives a single entry per CDR3 protein. The sample lists roughly 180,000 distinct CDR3 sequences, around 13% occurring once. Time point meaning: patch test 1, 2 weeks after DPC sensitization. Described treatment: therapeutic diphenylcyclopropenone sensitization with weekly scalp DPC. This specimen was whole blood, taken in connection with sensitization to the hapten diphenylcyclopropenone (DPC). The receptor set was obtained from a woman in her twenties or thirties with alopecia areata. Some clones in this sample may be carry-over from other donors' samples.

The table lists this clonotype with a few counts. The V call is TRBV10-3, the J call TRBJ2-2, with D unclear. Per the germline V gene, CDR1 is ENHRY and CDR2 is SYGVKD. V dropped 4 bases and J dropped 0 bases, with 9 bases sitting between them. The CDR3 has 15 amino acids. This CDR3 is CAISALVTNTGELFF. CDR3 bases: TGTGCCATCAGTGCTCTGGTAACGAACACCGGGGAGCTGTTTTTT.

This clonotype turned up a few times. V gene TRBV14 combines with J gene TRBJ2-3, with TRBD2 as a possible D gene (5 bases). Between the trimmed V and J ends, which lost 8 bases and 5 bases, there was a span of 11 bases. Germline lookup yields CDR1 SGHDN and CDR2 FVKESK. The CDR3 sequence is 12 residues long. The CDR3 nucleotides are TGTGCCAGCTGCATCGCGGGAGATACGCAGTATTTT. It codes for CASCIAGDTQYF.

This clonotype was counted between two and nine times. This chain links TRBV6-1 with TRBJ1-5, with TRBD1 matching 7 bases. The CDR3 consists of 13 residues. Germline lookup yields CDR1 MNHNS and CDR2 SASEGT. J gave up 5 bases and V 3 bases, and 1 base lay outside the gene matches. The CDR3 is CASSDTGDQPQHF. CDR3 in DNA: TGTGCCAGCAGTGACACAGGGGATCAGCCCCAGCATTTT.

This clonotype occurred many times. The V and J genes are TRBV29-1 and TRBJ2-3, with a tentative D call TRBD2 (6 bases). This CDR3 has 12 amino acids. The V end lost 7 bases, the J end lost 3 bases, and 11 bases lay between the germline ends. The V gene's germline CDR1 is SQVTM and CDR2 ANQGSEA. CDR3 region: CSDSSVTDTQYF. DNA of the CDR3: TGCAGCGATTCTAGCGTAACAGATACGCAGTATTTT.

V gene TRBV6-5 combines with J gene TRBJ2-1, with 16 nucleotides matching TRBD2. The CDR3 covers 17 residues. The V gene's germline CDR1 is MNHEY and CDR2 SVGAGI. J lost 2 bases, V lost 6 bases, and 4 bases had no gene match. The CDR3 spells CASSIGTSGRAYNEQFF. CDR3 nucleotides: TGTGCCAGCAGCATCGGGACTAGCGGGAGGGCCTACAATGAGCAGTTCTTC.

Here the CDR3 reads CASSPRGTAQETQYF. The CDR3 bases are TGTGCCAGCAGCCCCCGAGGGACAGCACAAGAGACCCAGTACTTC. The chain couples TRBV4-2 to TRBJ2-5; 7 bases are a match to TRBD1. This CDR3 spans 15 amino acids. J was trimmed by 2 bases and V by 4 bases; bases with no gene match: 7. Per the germline V gene, CDR1 is LGHNA and CDR2 is YNFKEQ.

This clonotype was seen many times. The chain uses TRBV7-8 and TRBJ2-6, with a tentative D call TRBD2 (5 bases). Trimming left V 3 bases short and J 0 bases short, with 6 bases between. This CDR3 is 15 amino acids long. Germline V gene data show CDR1 as SGHVS and CDR2 as FQNEAQ. The CDR3 nucleotides are TGTGCCAGCAGCTTTGGAGGCTCTGGGGCCAACGTCCTGACTTTC. This translates into CASSFGGSGANVLTF. The full variable domain, completed using reference TRBV7-8 and TRBJ2-6, is GAGVSQSPRYKVAKRGQDVALRCDPISGHVSLFWYQQALGQGPEFLTYFQNEAQLDKSGLPSDRFFAERPEGSVSTLKIQRTQQEDSAVYLCASSFGGSGANVLTFGAGSRLTVL.

At least ten counts were recorded for this clonotype. V gene TRBV20-1 combines with J gene TRBJ1-6, with D perhaps TRBD1 (6 bases). The CDR3 contains 12 residues. Germline V gene lookup returns CDR1 DFQATT and CDR2 SNEGSKA (reference sequence). Trimming took off 4 bases at V and 10 bases at J, with 11 bases between the two ends. This CDR3 reads CSAIGGGSPLHF. The CDR3 nucleotides read TGCAGTGCTATAGGGGGAGGATCACCCCTCCACTTT.

This clonotype appeared many times. The rearrangement uses TRBV29-1 and TRBJ2-1, with 15 nucleotides matching TRBD2. There are 14 residues in the CDR3. The junction had 2 bases not matched to a gene; V was cut back by 4 bases and J by 7 bases. Germline lookup yields CDR1 SQVTM and CDR2 ANQGSEA. In nucleotides, the CDR3 is TGCAGCGTTGCCGGGACTAGCGGGAGGAATGAGCAGTTCTTC. It specifies CSVAGTSGRNEQFF.

The V gene is TRBV20-1, the J gene TRBJ2-7, with 8 bases aligning to TRBD1. The V gene end was trimmed by 3 bases and the J gene end by 4 bases; junction bases not matched to a gene: 8. This CDR3 region has 14 residues. The germline CDR1 and CDR2 sequences are DFQATT and SNEGSKA (reference sequence). CDR3: CSASQGTGPYEQYF. The CDR3 DNA reads as TGCAGTGCTAGCCAAGGGACAGGCCCTTACGAGCAGTACTTC.

The rearrangement links TRBV5-1 to TRBJ2-1; TRBD2 aligns across 13 bases. CDR1 is SGHRS, CDR2 YFSETQ, per germline. The CDR3 runs to 20 residues. The trim removed 4 bases at V and 0 bases at J, leaving 13 bases unmatched. DNA of the CDR3: TGCGCCAGCAGCCTAGGACTAGCGGGAGCCTCTCTAAGCTCCTACAATGAGCAGTTCTTC. Translating it yields CASSLGLAGASLSSYNEQFF.

This clonotype came up a few times. The rearrangement links TRBV29-1 to TRBJ2-2, with no clear D. The length of the CDR3 is 12 residues. V was trimmed by 5 bases and J by 5 bases, leaving 9 bases between them. From germline, CDR1 is SQVTM and CDR2 ANQGSEA. For the CDR3, the DNA is TGCAGCGTTAGGAAACAGACCGGGGAGCTGTTTTTT. Its translation: CSVRKQTGELFF.

The chain employs TRBV9 and TRBJ2-1; D remains ambiguous. The CDR3 contains 13 residues. The ends were cut back, 2 bases at V and 6 bases at J, with 9 bases in the middle. Germline assignment: CDR1 SGDLS and CDR2 YYNGEE. The DNA of the CDR3 is TGTGCCAGCAGCGTCGACGGGCCCAATGAGCAGTTCTTC. As protein: CASSVDGPNEQFF.